This TCR beta chain was identified in a study of blood T cell repertoires in COVID-19. About the research overall: The study drew acute and convalescent COVID-19 samples from the United States, Italy and Spain. Sources were T cells, B-cell-depleted T cells, or PBMCs; the material itself was cDNA or gDNA.

Original analysis: Using reference gene primer amplification, nucleated cell counts were estimated. Clones were sequenced by immunoSEQ multiplex PCR, and TCRdb holds only the in-frame ones, with some missing. The V and J calls and clone size come from that table; D and trimming were worked out from the DNA. The table has over 150,000 clones, about 86% seen once. V lost 2 bases, J lost 2 bases, and 10 bases lay in between. Germline V gives CDR1 MNHEY, CDR2 SMNVEV (reference sequence). The CDR3 contains 15 residues. The source of this sequence is a man aged 50-60 years with active or convalescent COVID-19. The chain joins TRBV27 to TRBJ1-5, with D possibly being TRBD1 (5 bases). The sequenced sample was peripheral blood. The CDR3 reads CASSLRGEGNQPQHF. CDR3 DNA: TGTGCCAGCAGTTTAAGGGGCGAGGGCAATCAGCCCCAGCATTTT.